This T cell receptor beta chain derives from a study of EBV T-cell therapy then PD-1 blockade in nasopharyngeal carcinoma. V shed 10 bases and J 1 base; nucleotides not matched to a gene: 9. Germline values: CDR1 ENHRY, CDR2 SYGVKD. This CDR3 has 14 amino acids. Clones were read by immunoSEQ multiplex PCR, and TCRdb kept only the in-frame ones, dropping some. Of some 20,000 clones in the sample, approximately 84% are singletons; the top ten hold around 28%. This clone was seen once. The antigen is not known. Specified treatment: AdE1-LMPpoly-expanded autologous EBV-specific T-cell therapy followed by anti-PD-1 nivolumab.

This specimen consisted of CD8+ T cells from blood, obtained around day 58 from a patient whose treatment included autologous EBV-specific T cells and nivolumab. This rearrangement joins TRBV10-3 to TRBJ1-2; 7 bases align to TRBD1. This receptor was obtained from a man aged 40-49 years with nasopharyngeal carcinoma. In DNA form, the CDR3 reads TGTGCCAGCCGAGACAGGGAGGATAACTATGGCTACACCTTC. As protein: CASRDREDNYGYTF.